This TCR beta chain was captured by sequencing in a study of T cells in Graves' hyperthyroidism and ophthalmopathy. Study background: The blood sample was taken at first diagnosis, before treatment began.

In the ophthalmopathy cohort, Clinical Activity Score was at least 3, NOSPECS grade at least 4, and duration under 3 months. Based on clinical symptoms, serum thyroxine and TRAb, thyroid ultrasound and orbital computed tomography, diagnoses were reached. TCR beta CDR3 region amplification was performed from RNA transcripts. TCR CDR3 underwent first-round RT-PCR with the HTBI primer set. Each CDR3 protein gets one entry after TCRdb re-called the multiplex PCR reads with MiXCR. Here the sample spans around 690,000 distinct CDR3 sequences, around 21% being singletons. General study findings and limits: Most thyroid clonotypes with frequency above 0.001 were detected in blood.

This clonotype was seen a single time. The target antigen is unknown. CDR1 is SGHNT, CDR2 YYREEE, per germline (reference sequence). This CDR3 region has 14 residues. After removal of 4 bases from V and 7 bases from J, the junction contained 8 bases not matched to a gene. V usage is TRBV5-4 and J usage is TRBJ1-1; 9 bases are shared with TRBD1. This receptor was obtained from a man aged 25 to 40 with Graves' ophthalmopathy. The source material was blood. The CDR3 spells CASSHRDREGEAFF. CDR3 DNA sequence: TGTGCCAGCAGCCACCGGGACAGGGAGGGTGAAGCTTTCTTT. Variable domain in full (rest from reference TRBV5-4 and TRBJ1-1): ETGVTQSPTHLIKTRGQQVTLRCSSQSGHNTVSWYQQALGQGPQFIFQYYREEENGRGNFPPRFSGLQFPNYSSELNVNALELDDSALYLCASSHRDREGEAFFGQGTRLTVV.